This T cell receptor beta chain was recorded in a study of T cell repertoires in cytomegalovirus infection. On the study more broadly: Evidence of both CMV infection and a matching HLA type came from public TCR beta signatures. Study-wide results and limits: In two of eight donors, the top clonotype was HLA-C-restricted CMV-specific.

This clonotype was seen many times. Its specificity is unknown. CDR3 size: 14 residues. Per the germline V gene, CDR1 is SGHAT and CDR2 is FQNNGV. The V and J ends lost 0 bases and 3 bases respectively, with 9 bases between them. Via MiXCR, TCRdb re-called the reads, giving one row per CDR3 protein. The data contain around 140,000 distinct CDR3 sequences, 30% to 40% of them seen just once; the ten biggest clones take up 52%. This material consisted of CD8+ T cells from cultured PBMCs, taken from culture after CMV antigen stimulation. The sequence derives from a human donor in good health (CMV status not recorded). Some clones in this sample may be carry-over from other donors' samples. The chain employs TRBV11-2 and TRBJ2-7; D uncertain. CDR3 in amino acids: CASSLDASRYEQYF. DNA of the CDR3: TGTGCCAGCAGCTTAGACGCCAGCCGCTACGAGCAGTACTTC.